These T cell receptor beta chains were read from a single sample in a study of technical replicates of blood from several donors. Produced via immunoSEQ multiplex PCR; TCRdb's table is partial and in-frame only. This table holds roughly 80,000 clones, approximately 90% found once. The sequencing sample was made of T cells isolated from PBMCs. The receptors derive from a human donor in good health. The CDR3 runs from the conserved cysteine through the conserved F or W. D genes are given only for firm matches. The listing skips clone size in some rows; elsewhere it reads once, few, many or a size class.

V: TRBV2
J: TRBJ1-2
D: .
size: .
CDR3: CASVGREANYGYTF
DNA: TGTGCCAGTGTAGGCAGAGAGGCTAACTATGGCTACACCTTC

V: TRBV7-3
J: TRBJ2-3
D: .
size: .
CDR3: CASSAQGGWGTDTQYF
DNA: TGTGCCAGCAGCGCCCAGGGGGGATGGGGCACAGATACGCAGTATTTT

V: TRBV28
J: TRBJ1-2
D: .
size: .
CDR3: CASSTGFLYGYTF
DNA: TGTGCCAGCAGCACAGGGTTTCTCTATGGCTACACCTTC

V: TRBV9
J: TRBJ1-5
D: .
size: .
CDR3: CASSWGPDSNQPQHF
DNA: TGTGCCAGCAGTTGGGGCCCCGACAGCAATCAGCCCCAGCATTTT

V: TRBV19
J: TRBJ2-5
D: .
size: .
CDR3: CASSAGGRETQYF
DNA: TGTGCCAGTAGTGCCGGCGGTAGAGAGACCCAGTACTTC

V: TRBV27
J: TRBJ1-5
D: TRBD1
size: .
CDR3: CASSLYRGLSQPQHF
DNA: TGTGCCAGCAGTTTATACAGGGGGCTGAGTCAGCCCCAGCATTTT

V: TRBV7-2
J: TRBJ1-1
D: .
size: .
CDR3: CASSFGQRNTEAFF
DNA: TGTGCCAGCAGCTTCGGACAGAGGAACACTGAAGCTTTCTTT

V: TRBV5-1
J: TRBJ2-2
D: .
size: .
CDR3: CASMEGERYGELFF
DNA: TGCGCCAGCATGGAAGGGGAACGGTACGGGGAGCTGTTTTTT

V: TRBV19
J: TRBJ2-7
D: .
size: .
CDR3: CASRSAGEQYF
DNA: TGTGCCAGTAGGTCCGCCGGCGAGCAGTACTTC

V: TRBV5-4
J: TRBJ2-7
D: TRBD2
size: .
CDR3: CASSSGTSGVTYEQYF
DNA: TGTGCCAGCAGCTCCGGGACTAGCGGGGTCACCTACGAGCAGTACTTC

V: TRBV4-1
J: TRBJ2-3
D: TRBD2
size: .
CDR3: CASSPLGRGADTQYF
DNA: TGCGCCAGCAGCCCACTAGGTCGGGGGGCAGATACGCAGTATTTT

V: TRBV6-6
J: TRBJ2-7
D: TRBD2
size: .
CDR3: CASSYGLGLEQYF
DNA: TGTGCCAGCAGTTACGGACTAGGTCTCGAGCAGTACTTC

V: TRBV27
J: TRBJ2-7
D: TRBD1
size: .
CDR3: CASSLNRGYEQYF
DNA: TGTGCCAGCAGTTTAAACAGGGGCTACGAGCAGTACTTC

V: TRBV5-1
J: TRBJ1-1
D: .
size: .
CDR3: CASSPGGLIHTEAFF
DNA: TGCGCCAGCAGCCCGGGGGGCCTAATCCACACTGAAGCTTTCTTT

V: TRBV9
J: TRBJ1-2
D: .
size: once
CDR3: CASKGVDYGYTF
DNA: TGTGCCAGCAAAGGGGTGGACTATGGCTACACCTTC

V: TRBV19
J: TRBJ1-5
D: .
size: .
CDR3: CASREQGNSNQPQHF
DNA: TGTGCCAGTAGAGAGCAGGGCAATAGCAATCAGCCCCAGCATTTT

V: TRBV7-2
J: TRBJ1-1
D: .
size: .
CDR3: CASSLEQKNTEAFF
DNA: TGTGCCAGCAGCTTAGAACAGAAGAACACTGAAGCTTTCTTT

V: TRBV5-1
J: TRBJ1-2
D: TRBD1
size: .
CDR3: CASSLRDRVYDGYTF
DNA: TGCGCCAGCAGCCTCCGGGACAGGGTTTATGATGGCTACACCTTC

V: TRBV25-1
J: TRBJ2-1
D: TRBD2
size: .
CDR3: CASVRGGIYNEQFF
DNA: TGTGCCAGCGTTCGGGGGGGGATTTACAATGAGCAGTTCTTC

V: TRBV10-3
J: TRBJ2-2
D: TRBD1
size: .
CDR3: CAISESTGGTGELFF
DNA: TGTGCCATCAGTGAGTCGACAGGGGGCACCGGGGAGCTGTTTTTT

V: TRBV18
J: TRBJ1-5
D: TRBD1
size: .
CDR3: CASSRLEQGVYEPQHF
DNA: TGTGCCAGCTCACGGCTAGAGCAGGGGGTTTATGAGCCCCAGCATTTT

V: TRBV6-5
J: TRBJ1-1
D: .
size: .
CDR3: CASSYGQATEAFF
DNA: TGTGCCAGCAGTTATGGGCAGGCCACTGAAGCTTTCTTT

V: TRBV9
J: TRBJ2-1
D: TRBD1
size: .
CDR3: CASSEGQGPYNEQFF
DNA: TGTGCCAGCAGCGAAGGACAGGGTCCCTACAATGAGCAGTTCTTC

V: TRBV9
J: TRBJ1-1
D: .
size: few
CDR3: CASSVVSAGNTEAFF
DNA: TGTGCCAGCAGCGTAGTGTCTGCAGGTAACACTGAAGCTTTCTTT

V: TRBV27
J: TRBJ2-1
D: .
size: .
CDR3: CASSRSYNEQFF
DNA: TGTGCCAGCAGCCGTTCCTACAATGAGCAGTTCTTC

V: TRBV4-1
J: TRBJ2-1
D: TRBD2
size: .
CDR3: CASSQPGLGNEQFF
DNA: TGCGCCAGCAGCCAACCTGGACTAGGGAATGAGCAGTTCTTC

V: TRBV9
J: TRBJ2-1
D: .
size: once
CDR3: CASSVSSSYNEQFF
DNA: TGTGCCAGCAGCGTGAGTAGCTCCTACAATGAGCAGTTCTTC

V: TRBV18
J: TRBJ1-1
D: .
size: .
CDR3: CASSPPSQNTEAFF
DNA: TGTGCCAGCTCACCACCTTCACAGAACACTGAAGCTTTCTTT

V: TRBV10-3
J: TRBJ1-2
D: TRBD1
size: .
CDR3: CAISESGRAAGGRVGYTF
DNA: TGTGCCATCAGTGAGTCGGGTCGGGCGGCAGGGGGAAGAGTTGGCTACACCTTC

V: TRBV7-9
J: TRBJ1-1
D: TRBD1
size: few
CDR3: CASSFVKGQNTEAFF
DNA: TGTGCCAGCAGCTTTGTAAAGGGACAGAATACTGAAGCTTTCTTT

V: TRBV28
J: TRBJ1-2
D: TRBD1
size: .
CDR3: CASSSGDREEYGYTF
DNA: TGTGCCAGCAGTTCCGGGGACAGGGAAGAGTATGGCTACACCTTC

V: TRBV5-6
J: TRBJ2-2
D: .
size: .
CDR3: CASSNYHRENTGELFF
DNA: TGTGCCAGCAGCAACTACCACAGGGAGAACACCGGGGAGCTGTTTTTT

V: TRBV5-4
J: TRBJ1-1
D: TRBD1
size: .
CDR3: CASSRTGMNTEAFF
DNA: TGTGCCAGCAGCCGGACAGGGATGAACACTGAAGCTTTCTTT

V: TRBV7-9
J: TRBJ2-7
D: .
size: .
CDR3: CASSLGVYEQYF
DNA: TGTGCCAGCAGCTTAGGTGTATACGAGCAGTACTTC

V: TRBV30
J: TRBJ1-1
D: .
size: .
CDR3: CAWSDSGREAFF
DNA: TGTGCCTGGAGTGATTCGGGGAGGGAAGCTTTCTTT

V: TRBV5-4
J: TRBJ2-7
D: TRBD1
size: once
CDR3: CASSPGQGSYEQYF
DNA: TGTGCCAGCAGCCCTGGACAGGGGAGCTACGAGCAGTACTTC

V: TRBV19
J: TRBJ1-4
D: .
size: once
CDR3: CATKGTGTEKLFF
DNA: TGTGCCACAAAAGGCACAGGGACGGAAAAACTGTTTTTT

V: TRBV7-8
J: TRBJ1-1
D: TRBD1
size: .
CDR3: CASSHPGTGAFF
DNA: TGTGCCAGCAGCCATCCCGGGACAGGGGCTTTCTTT

V: TRBV28
J: TRBJ1-5
D: .
size: .
CDR3: CASSPLSLRGNQPQHF
DNA: TGTGCCAGCAGTCCCCTCTCCCTTCGCGGCAATCAGCCCCAGCATTTT

V: TRBV5-3
J: TRBJ2-2
D: TRBD1
size: .
CDR3: CARSTRDRETGELFF
DNA: TGTGCCAGAAGTACCCGGGACAGGGAGACCGGGGAGCTGTTTTTT

V: TRBV7-9
J: TRBJ1-2
D: .
size: .
CDR3: CAIPEGGGYDGYTF
DNA: TGTGCCATTCCAGAGGGAGGGGGATACGATGGCTACACCTTC

V: TRBV7-6
J: TRBJ1-4
D: TRBD1
size: .
CDR3: CASSKTGNEKLFF
DNA: TGTGCCAGCAGCAAGACAGGGAATGAAAAACTGTTTTTT

V: TRBV5-1
J: TRBJ1-1
D: TRBD1
size: few
CDR3: CASSTGTATFNTEAFF
DNA: TGCGCCAGCAGCACCGGGACAGCCACTTTTAACACTGAAGCTTTCTTT

V: TRBV30
J: TRBJ2-2
D: .
size: .
CDR3: CAWSVLNPGELFF
DNA: TGTGCCTGGAGTGTACTCAACCCCGGGGAGCTGTTTTTT

V: TRBV7-2
J: TRBJ1-2
D: .
size: .
CDR3: CASSLGGGGHGYTF
DNA: TGTGCCAGCAGCTTAGGGGGAGGTGGACATGGCTACACCTTC

V: TRBV18
J: TRBJ2-7
D: TRBD1
size: .
CDR3: CASSPGQMLTYEQYF
DNA: TGTGCCAGCTCGCCGGGACAGATGCTAACCTACGAGCAGTACTTC

V: TRBV19
J: TRBJ1-2
D: .
size: .
CDR3: CASSLDRAYTF
DNA: TGTGCCAGTAGTCTTGACAGAGCTTACACCTTC

V: TRBV12-5
J: TRBJ2-2
D: .
size: once
CDR3: CATRGKDTGELFF
DNA: TGTGCTACCCGCGGCAAAGACACCGGGGAGCTGTTTTTT

V: TRBV28
J: TRBJ2-4
D: .
size: .
CDR3: CASSLYTKNIQYF
DNA: TGTGCCAGCAGTTTATACACCAAAAACATTCAGTACTTC

V: TRBV28
J: TRBJ1-2
D: .
size: .
CDR3: CASSLTATNYGYTF
DNA: TGTGCCAGCAGTTTAACAGCAACTAACTATGGCTACACCTTC

V: TRBV10-3
J: TRBJ2-7
D: .
size: .
CDR3: CAISRAGLNEQYF
DNA: TGTGCCATCAGTCGCGCAGGTCTAAACGAGCAGTACTTC

V: TRBV18
J: TRBJ2-7
D: TRBD1
size: .
CDR3: CASSPRTGSSYEQYF
DNA: TGTGCCAGCTCACCCCGGACAGGTTCCTCCTACGAGCAGTACTTC

V: TRBV30
J: TRBJ2-7
D: .
size: .
CDR3: CAWSVRRSGNEQYF
DNA: TGTGCCTGGAGTGTACGACGATCAGGGAACGAGCAGTACTTC

V: TRBV5-1
J: TRBJ2-7
D: TRBD2
size: .
CDR3: CASSLVLAGESYEQYF
DNA: TGCGCCAGCAGCTTAGTACTAGCGGGAGAGTCCTACGAGCAGTACTTC

V: TRBV2
J: TRBJ2-3
D: TRBD1
size: .
CDR3: CASRPDRGFTDTQYF
DNA: TGTGCCAGCAGGCCCGACAGGGGATTCACAGATACGCAGTATTTT

V: TRBV2
J: TRBJ1-2
D: TRBD1
size: .
CDR3: CASYMTDRAYGYTF
DNA: TGTGCCTCTTACATGACGGACAGGGCCTATGGCTACACCTTC

V: TRBV7-2
J: TRBJ2-3
D: .
size: .
CDR3: CASSGEYF
DNA: TGTGCCAGCAGCGGAGAGTATTTT